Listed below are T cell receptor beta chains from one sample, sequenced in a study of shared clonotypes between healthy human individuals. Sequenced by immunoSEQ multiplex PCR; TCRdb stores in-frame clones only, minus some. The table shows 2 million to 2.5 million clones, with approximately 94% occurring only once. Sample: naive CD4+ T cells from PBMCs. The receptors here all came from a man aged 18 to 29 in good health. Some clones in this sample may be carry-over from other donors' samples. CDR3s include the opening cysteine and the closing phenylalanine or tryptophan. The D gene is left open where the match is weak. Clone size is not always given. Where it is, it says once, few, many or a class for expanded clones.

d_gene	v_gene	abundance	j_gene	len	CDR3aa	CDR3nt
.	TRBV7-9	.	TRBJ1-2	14	CASSPFSAGGGYTF	TGTGCCAGCAGCCCGTTCTCGGCGGGGGGCGGCTACACCTTC
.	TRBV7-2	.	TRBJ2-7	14	CASSRFLENYEQYF	TGTGCCAGCAGCCGATTCCTAGAAAACTACGAGCAGTACTTC
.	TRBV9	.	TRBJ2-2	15	CASSVSPSVTGELFF	TGTGCCAGCAGCGTATCTCCCAGCGTCACCGGGGAGCTGTTTTTT
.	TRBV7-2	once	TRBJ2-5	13	CASSLEQSETQYF	TGTGCCAGCAGCTTAGAACAGTCGGAGACCCAGTACTTC
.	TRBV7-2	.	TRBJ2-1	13	CASSRGLNNEQFF	TGTGCCAGCAGCCGGGGACTTAACAATGAGCAGTTCTTC
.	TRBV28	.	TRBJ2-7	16	CASSPVVGAPFYEQYF	TGTGCCAGCAGTCCGGTAGTAGGAGCCCCCTTCTACGAGCAGTACTTC
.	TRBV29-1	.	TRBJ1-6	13	CSAARENNSPLHF	TGCAGCGCCGCCCGGGAAAATAATTCACCCCTCCACTTT
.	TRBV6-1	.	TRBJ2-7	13	CASSPNRGNEQYF	TGTGCCAGCAGCCCCAATCGGGGTAACGAGCAGTACTTC
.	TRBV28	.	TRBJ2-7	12	CASMRESYEQYF	TGTGCCAGCATGCGCGAATCCTACGAGCAGTACTTC
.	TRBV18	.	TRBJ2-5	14	CASSPPGRQETQYF	TGTGCCAGCTCACCACCGGGACGGCAAGAGACCCAGTACTTC
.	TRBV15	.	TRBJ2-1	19	CATSRERSGPRGKYNEQFF	TGTGCCACCAGCAGAGAACGAAGCGGGCCCCGGGGTAAATACAATGAGCAGTTCTTC
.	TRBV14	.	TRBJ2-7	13	CASSQDRRTQQYF	TGTGCCAGCAGCCAAGATCGACGGACGCAGCAGTACTTC
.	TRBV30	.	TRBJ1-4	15	CAWSPGGRDGEKLFF	TGTGCCTGGAGTCCCGGGGGCAGGGATGGTGAAAAACTGTTTTTT
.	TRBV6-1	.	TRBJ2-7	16	CASRERAGIISYEQYF	TGTGCCAGCAGAGAACGGGCGGGAATAATCTCCTACGAGCAGTACTTC
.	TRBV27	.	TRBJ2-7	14	CASSLSADVGEQYF	TGTGCCAGCAGTTTATCGGCGGACGTCGGCGAGCAGTACTTC
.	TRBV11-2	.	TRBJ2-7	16	CASSLGMRRVAYEQYF	TGTGCCAGCAGCTTAGGGATGCGTCGCGTAGCCTACGAGCAGTACTTC
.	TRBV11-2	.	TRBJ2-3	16	CASSPAPGHSTDTQYF	TGTGCCAGCAGCCCGGCCCCCGGACACAGCACAGATACGCAGTATTTT
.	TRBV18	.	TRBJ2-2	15	CASSRESGKTGELFF	TGTGCCAGCTCACGTGAGAGCGGCAAAACCGGGGAGCTGTTTTTT
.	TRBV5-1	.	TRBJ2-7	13	CASSLVSPYEQYF	TGCGCCAGCAGCTTGGTGTCTCCCTACGAGCAGTACTTC
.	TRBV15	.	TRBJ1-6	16	CATSRVPGRVNSPLHF	TGTGCCACCAGCAGAGTCCCGGGACGGGTGAATTCACCCCTCCACTTT
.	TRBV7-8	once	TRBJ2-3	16	CASSSERLAKTDTQYF	TGTGCCAGCAGCTCAGAACGGCTAGCAAAAACAGATACGCAGTATTTT
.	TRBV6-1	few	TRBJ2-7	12	CASLAYSYEQYF	TGTGCCAGCCTAGCGTACTCCTACGAGCAGTACTTC
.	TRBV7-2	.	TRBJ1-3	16	CASSLATPSSGNTIYF	TGTGCCAGCAGCTTAGCGACCCCGAGCTCTGGAAACACCATATATTTT
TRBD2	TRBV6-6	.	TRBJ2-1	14	CASSYSISGSEQFF	TGTGCCAGCAGTTACTCGATAAGCGGGAGTGAGCAGTTCTTC
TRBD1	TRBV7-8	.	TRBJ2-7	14	CASSYGQGLYEQYF	TGTGCCAGCAGCTACGGACAGGGCCTCTACGAGCAGTACTTC
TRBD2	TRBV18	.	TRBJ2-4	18	CASSTRGGAREAKNIQYF	TGTGCCAGCTCAACACGGGGGGGAGCGCGGGAGGCCAAAAACATTCAGTACTTC
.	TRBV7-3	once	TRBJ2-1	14	CASSLASAYNEQFF	TGTGCCAGCAGCTTAGCTAGCGCCTACAATGAGCAGTTCTTC
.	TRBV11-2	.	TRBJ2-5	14	CASSPEWGDETQYF	TGTGCCAGCAGCCCTGAGTGGGGGGATGAGACCCAGTACTTC
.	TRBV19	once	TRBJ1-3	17	CASSPWTASPSGNTIYF	TGTGCCAGTAGTCCTTGGACAGCGAGCCCCTCTGGAAACACCATATATTTT
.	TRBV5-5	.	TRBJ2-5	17	CASSSVASDRDQETQYF	TGTGCCAGCAGCTCAGTTGCTAGCGACCGGGACCAAGAGACCCAGTACTTC
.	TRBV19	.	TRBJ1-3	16	CASTPRATSSGNTIYF	TGTGCCAGTACCCCCCGGGCCACGAGCTCTGGAAACACCATATATTTT
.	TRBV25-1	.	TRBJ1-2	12	CASSGGKSGYTF	TGTGCCAGCAGTGGGGGGAAGAGTGGCTACACCTTC
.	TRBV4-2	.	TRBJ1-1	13	CASSPGLNTEAFF	TGTGCCAGCAGCCCGGGGTTGAACACTGAAGCTTTCTTT
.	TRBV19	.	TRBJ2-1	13	CASSIDLLGEQFF	TGTGCCAGTAGTATAGATCTATTGGGGGAGCAGTTCTTC
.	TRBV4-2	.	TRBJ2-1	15	CASSPDAEAYNEQFF	TGTGCCAGCAGCCCGGACGCGGAAGCCTACAATGAGCAGTTCTTC
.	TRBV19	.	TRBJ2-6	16	CASSRGTASGANVLTF	TGTGCCAGTAGTAGGGGTACAGCCTCTGGGGCCAACGTCCTGACTTTC
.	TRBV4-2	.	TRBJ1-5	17	CASSQDRALYSNQPQHF	TGTGCCAGCAGCCAAGACAGGGCCCTGTATAGCAATCAGCCCCAGCATTTT
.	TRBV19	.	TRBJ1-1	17	CASSIFYQPGGYTEAFF	TGTGCCAGTAGTATTTTTTACCAGCCCGGGGGGTACACTGAAGCTTTCTTT
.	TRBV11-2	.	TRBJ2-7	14	CASSPEIATHEQYF	TGTGCCAGCAGCCCCGAGATTGCCACGCACGAGCAGTACTTC
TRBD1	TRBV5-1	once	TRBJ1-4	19	CASSLDTRQGGGPNEKLFF	TGCGCCAGCAGCCTTGACACCAGACAGGGCGGGGGACCTAATGAAAAACTGTTTTTT
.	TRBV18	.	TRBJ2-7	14	CASSPNKDSYEQYF	TGTGCCAGCTCACCAAACAAGGATTCCTACGAGCAGTACTTC
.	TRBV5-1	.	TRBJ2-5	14	CASSYNRETETQYF	TGCGCCAGCAGTTACAACAGGGAGACAGAGACCCAGTACTTC